Listed below are T cell receptor beta chains from one sample, sequenced in a study of T cells after somatic rescue of genetic block. Profiled with immunoSEQ multiplex PCR; TCRdb holds only in-frame clones, not every one. The sample yields tens of thousands of clones, approximately 96% seen once. Sequenced sample: peripheral blood mononuclear cells (PBMCs). The receptors were gathered from a child less than two years old. Both conserved end residues are part of each CDR3. A D gene is named only where the DNA matches it firmly. Expanded clones are given a class, and other clones once, few, many or no size at all.

v_gene,d_gene,j_gene,abundance,CDR3nt,CDR3aa
TRBV27,NA,TRBJ2-1,NA,TGTGCCAGCAGGACACTATACAATGAGCAGTTCTTC,CASRTLYNEQFF
TRBV10-2,NA,TRBJ2-2,NA,TGCGCCAGCAGTGAGGGACAAAACACCGGGGAGCTGTTTTTT,CASSEGQNTGELFF
TRBV14,TRBD2,TRBJ2-1,NA,TGTGCCAGCAGCCAGAGGAGCGGGAGGGTCCTCTACAATGAGCAGTTCTTC,CASSQRSGRVLYNEQFF
TRBV5-1,NA,TRBJ2-3,NA,TGCGCCAGCAGCTTGGTGGGTAGCACAGATACGCAGTATTTT,CASSLVGSTDTQYF
TRBV30,NA,TRBJ2-2,once,TGTGCCTGGAGTGGGGGCACCGGGGAGCTGTTTTTT,CAWSGGTGELFF
TRBV19,NA,TRBJ1-2,NA,TGTGCCAGTAGTATGGGAGGTTATGGCTACACCTTC,CASSMGGYGYTF
TRBV9,TRBD2,TRBJ2-2,NA,TGTGCCAGCAGCGTTAGACTAGCAATGAACACCGGGGAGCTGTTTTTT,CASSVRLAMNTGELFF
TRBV28,NA,TRBJ1-5,NA,TGTGCCAGCAGTTCCGCCCAGCCCCAGCATTTT,CASSSAQPQHF
TRBV27,TRBD2,TRBJ2-1,NA,TGTGCCAGCAATAGGGGCGGGAGCTCCTACAATGAGCAGTTCTTC,CASNRGGSSYNEQFF
TRBV7-9,TRBD2,TRBJ2-1,NA,TGTGCCAGCAGCCCAGCTTATGTCGGGAGGGCTAAAAATGAGCAGTTCTTC,CASSPAYVGRAKNEQFF
TRBV11-2,NA,TRBJ1-2,NA,TGTGCCAGCAGCCCCGACGGGGGTCTCAGCTATGGCTACACCTTC,CASSPDGGLSYGYTF
TRBV7-2,TRBD2,TRBJ2-3,NA,TGTGCCAGCAGCTTAAGGCTAGCGGCAGATACGCAGTATTTT,CASSLRLAADTQYF
TRBV6-1,TRBD2,TRBJ2-5,once,TGTGCCAGCAGAGCGGGAGGGCCGTTCGGGGAGACCCAGTACTTC,CASRAGGPFGETQYF
TRBV4-1,NA,TRBJ2-7,NA,TGCGCCAGCAGCCACAGGGGACACGAGCAGTACTTC,CASSHRGHEQYF
TRBV6-1,NA,TRBJ1-2,NA,TGTGCCAGCAGTGAAGTGGTCGCTAGATATGGCTACACCTTC,CASSEVVARYGYTF
TRBV5-6,TRBD2,TRBJ2-1,NA,TGTGCCAGCAGAACGGGACTAGCTAACAATGAGCAGTTCTTC,CASRTGLANNEQFF
TRBV4-1,NA,TRBJ1-2,NA,TGCGCCAGCAGCCAAGACGATAGGAACTATGGCTACACCTTC,CASSQDDRNYGYTF
TRBV2,TRBD2,TRBJ2-3,NA,TGTGCCATCCCGCCAGGACTAGACACAGATACGCAGTATTTT,CAIPPGLDTDTQYF
TRBV27,TRBD1,TRBJ2-7,once,TGTGCCAGCAGTGCTCCGGGACAGAGCTCCTACGAGCAGTACTTC,CASSAPGQSSYEQYF
TRBV7-2,NA,TRBJ2-2,once,TGTGCCAGCAGCTTAGCGGGGAGGCAGAACACCGGGGAGCTGTTTTTT,CASSLAGRQNTGELFF